This T cell receptor beta chain originates from a study of shared clonotypes between healthy human individuals. Template for every sorted-subset replicate PCR totaled approximately 200 ng DNA, tens of thousands of T cell genomes. Method: immunoSEQ multiplex PCR; TCRdb's copy keeps in-frame clones and lacks some. The profile covers 2 million to 2.5 million clones, with over 90% appearing a single time and about 0.37% taken by the ten largest. This CDR3 has 15 amino acids. The germline CDR1 and CDR2 sequences are MNHEY and SMNVEV (reference sequence). V was clipped by 4 bases and J by 4 bases; unmatched bases: 5.

The receptor comes from a man younger than 30 in good health. Some clones in this sample may be carry-over from other donors' samples. V usage is TRBV27 and J usage is TRBJ1-2; TRBD1 matches at 11 bases. The sample consisted of naive CD4+ T cells from PBMCs. Documented subset: CD45RA+ positively selected. The CDR3 here is CASSSGQGATYGYTF. The CDR3 nucleotides are TGTGCCAGCAGTTCCGGACAGGGGGCTACCTATGGCTACACCTTC.